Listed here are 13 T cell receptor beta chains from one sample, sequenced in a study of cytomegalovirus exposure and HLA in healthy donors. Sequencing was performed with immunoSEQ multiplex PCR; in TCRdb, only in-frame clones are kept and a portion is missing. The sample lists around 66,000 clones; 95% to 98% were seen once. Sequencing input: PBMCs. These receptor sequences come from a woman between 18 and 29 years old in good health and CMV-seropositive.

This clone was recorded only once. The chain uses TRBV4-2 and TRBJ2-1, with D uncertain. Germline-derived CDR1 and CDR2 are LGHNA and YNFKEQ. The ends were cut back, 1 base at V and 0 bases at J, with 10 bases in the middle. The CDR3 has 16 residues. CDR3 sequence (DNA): TGTGCCAGCAGCCAAGTAGTATTCCGCTCCTACAATGAGCAGTTCTTC. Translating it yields CASSQVVFRSYNEQFF.

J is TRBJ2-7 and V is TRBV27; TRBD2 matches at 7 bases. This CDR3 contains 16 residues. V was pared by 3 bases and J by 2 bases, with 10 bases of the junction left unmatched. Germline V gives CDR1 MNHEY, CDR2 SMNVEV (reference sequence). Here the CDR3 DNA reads TGTGCCAGCAGTTTTTCGGGAGGCGGGCCAACCTACGAGCAGTACTTC. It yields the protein CASSFSGGGPTYEQYF.

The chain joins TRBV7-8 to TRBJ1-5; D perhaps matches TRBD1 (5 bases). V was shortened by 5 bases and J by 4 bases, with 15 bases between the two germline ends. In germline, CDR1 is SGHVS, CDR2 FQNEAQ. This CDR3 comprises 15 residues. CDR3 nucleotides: TGTGCCAGCAGCCCGTCCAGGGCACCTAATCAGCCCCAGCATTTT. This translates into CASSPSRAPNQPQHF. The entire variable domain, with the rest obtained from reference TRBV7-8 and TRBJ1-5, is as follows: GAGVSQSPRYKVAKRGQDVALRCDPISGHVSLFWYQQALGQGPEFLTYFQNEAQLDKSGLPSDRFFAERPEGSVSTLKIQRTQQEDSAVYLCASSPSRAPNQPQHFGDGTRLSIL.

In DNA form, the CDR3 reads TGTGCCAGTAGAAAACTAGCGGGAGGGTCCTACAATGAGCAGTTCTTC. As protein: CASRKLAGGSYNEQFF. The rearrangement joins TRBV19 to TRBJ2-1; TRBD2 agrees at 13 bases. The germline V gene has CDR1 LNHDA and CDR2 SQIVND (reference sequence). V shed 6 bases and J 1 base; nucleotides not matched to a gene: 3. The CDR3 length is 16 residues.

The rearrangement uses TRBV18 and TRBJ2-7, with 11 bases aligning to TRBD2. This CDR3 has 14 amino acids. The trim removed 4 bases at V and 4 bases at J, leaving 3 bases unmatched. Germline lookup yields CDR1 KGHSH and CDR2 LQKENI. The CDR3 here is CASSLGTSGYEQYF. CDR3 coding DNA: TGTGCCAGCTCACTAGGGACTAGCGGTTACGAGCAGTACTTC.

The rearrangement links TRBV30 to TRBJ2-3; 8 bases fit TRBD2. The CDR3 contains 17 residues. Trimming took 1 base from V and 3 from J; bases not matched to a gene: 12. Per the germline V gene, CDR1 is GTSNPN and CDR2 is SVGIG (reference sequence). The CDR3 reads CAWSASGGERGTDTQYF. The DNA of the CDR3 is TGTGCCTGGAGTGCATCCGGGGGGGAGAGGGGAACAGATACGCAGTATTTT.

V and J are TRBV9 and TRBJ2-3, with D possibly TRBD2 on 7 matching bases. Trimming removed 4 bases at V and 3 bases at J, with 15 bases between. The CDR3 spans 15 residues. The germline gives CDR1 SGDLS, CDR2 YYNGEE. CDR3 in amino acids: CASSIRGGGTDTQYF. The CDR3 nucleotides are TGTGCCAGCAGCATCCGGGGAGGGGGGACAGATACGCAGTATTTT.

The CDR3 reads CASSIDSGAYEQYF. CDR3 DNA: TGTGCCAGCAGTATTGATAGCGGAGCCTACGAGCAGTACTTC. J is TRBJ2-7 and V is TRBV27, with D possibly matching TRBD2 (6 bases). Trimming left V 5 bases short and J 2 bases short, with 13 bases between. The length of the CDR3 is 14 residues. Per germline, CDR1 MNHEY and CDR2 SMNVEV (reference sequence).

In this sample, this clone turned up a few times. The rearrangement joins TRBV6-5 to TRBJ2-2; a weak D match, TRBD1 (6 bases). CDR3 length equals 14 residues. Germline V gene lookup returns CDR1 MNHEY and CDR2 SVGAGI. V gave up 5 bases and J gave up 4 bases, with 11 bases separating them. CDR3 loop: CASSNTGITGELFF. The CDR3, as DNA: TGTGCCAGCAGTAACACAGGGATCACCGGGGAGCTGTTTTTT.

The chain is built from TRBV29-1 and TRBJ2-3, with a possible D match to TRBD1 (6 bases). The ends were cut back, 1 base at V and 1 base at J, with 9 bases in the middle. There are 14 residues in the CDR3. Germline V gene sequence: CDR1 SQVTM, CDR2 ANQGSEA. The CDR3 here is CSVEAGQGTDTQYF. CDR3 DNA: TGCAGCGTTGAAGCGGGACAAGGCACAGATACGCAGTATTTT.

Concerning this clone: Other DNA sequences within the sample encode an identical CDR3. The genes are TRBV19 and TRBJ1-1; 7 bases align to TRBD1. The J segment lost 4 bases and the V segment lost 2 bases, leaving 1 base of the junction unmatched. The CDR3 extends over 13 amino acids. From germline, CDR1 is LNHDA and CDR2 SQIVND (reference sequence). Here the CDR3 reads CASSIQGGTEAFF. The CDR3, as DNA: TGTGCCAGTAGTATACAGGGGGGCACTGAAGCTTTCTTT.

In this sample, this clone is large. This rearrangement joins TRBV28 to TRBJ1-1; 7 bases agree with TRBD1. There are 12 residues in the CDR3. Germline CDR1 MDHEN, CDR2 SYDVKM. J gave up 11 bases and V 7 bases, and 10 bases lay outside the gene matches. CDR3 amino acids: CASKEQGEKAFF. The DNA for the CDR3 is TGTGCCAGCAAGGAGCAGGGGGAGAAGGCTTTCTTT.

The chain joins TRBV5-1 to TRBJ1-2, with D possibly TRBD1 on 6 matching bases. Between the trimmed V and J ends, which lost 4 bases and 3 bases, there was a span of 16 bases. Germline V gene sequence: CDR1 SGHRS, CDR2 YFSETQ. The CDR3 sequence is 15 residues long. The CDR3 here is CASSLEGGDDYGYTF. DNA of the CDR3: TGCGCCAGCAGCCTTGAGGGGGGGGACGACTATGGCTACACCTTC.